The 26 T cell receptor beta chains reported below all come from one sample, sequenced in a study of blood T cell repertoires in COVID-19. Repertoires were generated with immunoSEQ multiplex PCR, while TCRdb's copy carries only in-frame clones and drops some. The table includes about 140,000 clones, around 83% detected once. Sequencing input: peripheral blood. The source of these receptors is a man in his sixties with active or convalescent COVID-19.

This clone appeared once. The chain uses TRBV7-8 and TRBJ2-1; tentatively, D is TRBD2 (7 bases). This CDR3 has 16 residues. The V end was cut by 7 bases, the J end by 4 bases, with 20 bases between. Germline CDR1 SGHVS, CDR2 FQNEAQ. The CDR3 bases are TGTGCCAGCAATCGGGGGGACGGGACACCTTACAATGAGCAGTTCTTC. Amino acids: CASNRGDGTPYNEQFF.

V and J are TRBV7-2 and TRBJ1-3, with D hard to call. Germline V gene lookup returns CDR1 SGHTA and CDR2 FQGNSA. The V end lost 5 bases, the J end lost 2 bases, and 16 bases lay between the germline ends. This CDR3 spans 16 amino acids. In nucleotides, the CDR3 is TGTGCCAGCAGCCCCCAGGCCATCGGGGCTGGAAACACCATATATTTT. This translates into CASSPQAIGAGNTIYF.

The chain uses TRBV6-6 and TRBJ1-3; D gene ambiguous. Trimming took 5 bases from V and 0 from J, leaving 23 bases between them. In germline, CDR1 is MNHNY, CDR2 SVGAGI (reference sequence). This CDR3 region has 19 residues. The CDR3: CASSPRYLNLPRSGNTIYF. CDR3 sequence (DNA): TGTGCCAGCAGTCCTAGGTATCTAAACCTCCCACGCTCTGGAAACACCATATATTTT.

On this clone: The same CDR3 is also encoded by other DNA sequences in this sample. V and J are TRBV19 and TRBJ1-2; D call uncertain. The CDR3 extends over 12 amino acids. Germline CDR1 reads LNHDA; CDR2 reads SQIVND (reference sequence). Trimming shortened V by 4 bases and J by 5 bases, and 8 bases separated the two germline ends. The CDR3 protein is CASSTGEYGYTF. CDR3 nucleotides: TGTGCCAGTAGTACGGGAGAATATGGCTACACCTTC.

The J gene is TRBJ2-3, the V gene TRBV9, with TRBD1 matching 8 bases. Germline CDR1 is SGDLS and CDR2 is YYNGEE. The CDR3 runs 17 residues. J lost 0 bases, V lost 0 bases, and 6 bases had no gene match. This CDR3 is CASSVGAGQGSTDTQYF. In DNA form, the CDR3 reads TGTGCCAGCAGCGTAGGCGCTGGACAGGGAAGCACAGATACGCAGTATTTT.

The chain is built from TRBV20-1 and TRBJ2-7; D unclear. V gave up 3 bases and J gave up 0 bases, with 9 bases separating them. Germline assignment: CDR1 DFQATT and CDR2 SNEGSKA (reference sequence). This CDR3 contains 13 residues. CDR3 protein: CSASSGFSYEQYF. The CDR3 region has the DNA TGCAGTGCTAGTTCAGGTTTCTCCTACGAGCAGTACTTC.

The CDR3 sequence: CASSYEGGTNTGELFF. Here the CDR3 DNA reads TGTGCCAGCAGTTACGAAGGGGGTACGAACACCGGGGAGCTGTTTTTT. The chain couples TRBV6-5 to TRBJ2-2; D might be TRBD1 (6 bases). The germline V gene has CDR1 MNHEY and CDR2 SVGAGI. This CDR3 region has 16 residues. V was shortened by 2 bases and J by 0 bases, with 10 bases between the two germline ends.

V is TRBV2 and J is TRBJ1-6; weak D call: TRBD1 (6 bases). Germline V lookup: CDR1 SNHLY, CDR2 FYNNEI. CDR3 length: 15 amino acids. V was clipped by 10 bases and J by 0 bases, with 13 bases between them. The CDR3 DNA follows: TGTGCCACCCAACCAGGGGACTCCTATAATTCACCCCTCCACTTT. Amino acid sequence: CATQPGDSYNSPLHF.

Here the CDR3 reads CASSPRRGTTNEKLFF. DNA for the CDR3: TGTGCCAGCTCACCACGCCGGGGAACAACTAATGAAAAACTGTTTTTT. J is TRBJ1-4 and V is TRBV18; D remains unclear. Looked up from germline, CDR1 is KGHSH and CDR2 is LQKENI. This CDR3 is built from 16 residues. Trimming cost V 1 base and J 0 bases, with 9 bases left between them. The variable domain in full, with the rest retrieved from reference TRBV18 and TRBJ1-4, is NAGVMQNPRHLVRRRGQEARLRCSPMKGHSHVYWYRQLPEEGLKFMVYLQKENIIDESGMPKERFSAEFPKEGPSILRIQQVVRGDSAAYFCASSPRRGTTNEKLFFGSGTQLSVL.

This sequence joins TRBV7-2 and TRBJ2-7; no definite D call. CDR3 size: 13 residues. V was pared by 1 base and J by 3 bases, with 7 bases between. Germline V gene data show CDR1 as SGHTA and CDR2 as FQGNSA. The CDR3 sequence is CASSLVVLYEQYF. The CDR3 DNA sequence: TGTGCCAGCAGCTTAGTTGTCCTCTACGAGCAGTACTTC.

The chain carries TRBV27 and TRBJ2-1, with 12 bases aligning to TRBD2. The CDR3 loop spans 15 amino acids. Germline V gene sequence: CDR1 MNHEY, CDR2 SMNVEV (reference sequence). Germline trimming cut 8 bases from V and 9 bases from J; bases unmatched to any gene: 11. The CDR3 region is CASGDRLAGVAEQFF. In DNA, the CDR3 is TGTGCCAGCGGAGACCGACTAGCGGGAGTCGCTGAGCAGTTCTTC.

The rearrangement joins TRBV12-3 or TRBV12-4 to TRBJ2-5; D possibly corresponds to TRBD1 (6 bases). The germline V and J ends were trimmed by 2 bases and 8 bases, with 9 bases remaining between them. This CDR3 spans 12 amino acids. The CDR3 coding sequence is TGTGCCAGCAGTTTACCCAGGGGTACCCAGTACTTC. Translating gives CASSLPRGTQYF.

This clone was picked up one time. This chain uses TRBV18 with TRBJ2-5; TRBD2 aligns across 7 bases. Germline assignment: CDR1 KGHSH and CDR2 LQKENI. V was clipped by 2 bases and J by 2 bases; unmatched bases: 5. This CDR3 region has 15 residues. As DNA, the CDR3 is TGTGCCAGCTCACCAGAGAGACTAGCTCAAGAGACCCAGTACTTC. This codes for CASSPERLAQETQYF.

The rearrangement joins TRBV19 to TRBJ2-7; TRBD2 aligns across 13 bases. The ends lost 5 bases at V and 1 base at J; junction bases unmatched: 8. Germline V CDR1 and CDR2: LNHDA, SQIVND (reference sequence). This CDR3 is built from 17 residues. The CDR3 here is CASSAGLAGLNSYEQYF. CDR3 nucleotide sequence: TGTGCCAGTAGTGCGGGACTAGCGGGGCTCAATTCCTACGAGCAGTACTTC.

The chain couples TRBV5-4 to TRBJ2-2, with 9 bases identical to TRBD1. CDR1 and CDR2 from the germline V gene are SGHNT and YYREEE (reference sequence). Trimming cost V 5 bases and J 1 base; bases outside gene matches: 9. The CDR3 loop spans 17 amino acids. The DNA of the CDR3 is TGTGCCAGCAGACGGGGGGCGGGACAGGGGAACACCGGGGAGCTGTTTTTT. It yields the protein CASRRGAGQGNTGELFF. The complete variable domain, with remaining parts taken from reference TRBV5-4 and TRBJ2-2, reads ETGVTQSPTHLIKTRGQQVTLRCSSQSGHNTVSWYQQALGQGPQFIFQYYREEENGRGNFPPRFSGLQFPNYSSELNVNALELDDSALYLCASRRGAGQGNTGELFFGEGSRLTVL.

This chain joins TRBV7-2 and TRBJ1-4; D is uncertain. CDR3 length: 15 residues. V was clipped by 5 bases and J by 10 bases, with 20 bases between them. Germline CDR1 reads SGHTA; CDR2 reads FQGNSA. The CDR3 DNA reads TGTGCCAGCAGCCTGAAGATCCACGGGGTGGCAAAACTGTTTTTT. This gives the protein CASSLKIHGVAKLFF.

This clone has a handful of counts. The V call is TRBV5-4, the J call TRBJ1-1, with a tentative D call TRBD1 (6 bases). Deletions cut 4 bases from V and 2 bases from J, with 12 bases between. Germline-derived CDR1 and CDR2 are SGHNT and YYREEE (reference sequence). This CDR3 is 14 amino acids long. This CDR3 is CASSHTGLNTEAFF. The CDR3 bases are TGTGCCAGCAGCCATACAGGGCTTAACACTGAAGCTTTCTTT.

The chain is built from TRBV11-3 and TRBJ1-2; weak D call: TRBD1 (6 bases). This CDR3 is built from 15 residues. From germline, CDR1 is SGHNT and CDR2 YENEEA. Trimming took 1 base from V and 4 from J, leaving 13 bases between them. The CDR3 region has the DNA TGTGCCAGCAGCTTAGTTTCGGACAGCCTCTATGGCTACACCTTC. It codes for CASSLVSDSLYGYTF.

V usage is TRBV3-1 (or the pseudogene TRBV3-2) and J usage is TRBJ1-1; D remains ambiguous. Trimming pared 5 bases from V and 6 bases from J, leaving 22 bases between. The germline V gene has CDR1 LGHDT and CDR2 YNNKEL (reference sequence). This CDR3 region has 16 residues. The CDR3 nucleotides read TGTGCCAGCAGCAGTAGCCGGTGGCAACGCACTCCTGAAGCTTTCTTT. It is translated as CASSSSRWQRTPEAFF.

V is TRBV5-1 and J is TRBJ1-2, with 8 bases lining up with TRBD1. The CDR3 is 16 amino acids. V lost 7 bases to trimming and J lost 8 bases; unmatched junction nucleotides: 19. Germline V gene lookup returns CDR1 SGHRS and CDR2 YFSETQ. The CDR3 region is CASGSDGQGAKRGYTF. The CDR3 coding sequence is TGCGCCAGCGGCTCGGACGGGCAGGGGGCCAAAAGGGGCTACACCTTC.

This chain uses TRBV5-6 with TRBJ1-1; no clear D gene. This CDR3 has 12 residues. Per germline, CDR1 SGHDT and CDR2 YYEEEE. V was cut by 2 bases and J by 4 bases, with 6 bases left in between. The CDR3 loop is CASSLYSTEAFF. Written as DNA, the CDR3 is TGTGCCAGCAGCTTATATTCCACTGAAGCTTTCTTT.

The chain combines TRBV7-8 with TRBJ2-3, with 7 positions matching TRBD2. This CDR3 is built from 14 residues. The trim removed 7 bases at V and 6 bases at J, leaving 10 bases unmatched. From germline, CDR1 is SGHVS and CDR2 FQNEAQ. The CDR3 DNA is TGTGCCAGCACCCTCGGACCAGCGGGGGATACGCAGTATTTT. Protein sequence: CASTLGPAGDTQYF.

This sequence joins TRBV10-3 and TRBJ2-7; 9 positions match TRBD2. Germline CDR1 ENHRY, CDR2 SYGVKD. CDR3 size: 14 residues. V dropped 6 bases and J dropped 2; count of bases not matched to a gene: 5. DNA of the CDR3: TGTGCCATCAGAGAAGCGGGGGGCCCCTACGAGCAGTACTTC. It codes for CAIREAGGPYEQYF.

This clone was found a few times. This chain connects TRBV18 to TRBJ1-5; D possibly corresponds to TRBD1 (6 bases). Trimming removed 5 bases at V and 0 bases at J, with 14 bases between. CDR3 length: 16 residues. Looked up from germline, CDR1 is KGHSH and CDR2 is LQKENI. The CDR3 region is CASSKVQGHSNQPQHF. CDR3 nucleotide sequence: TGTGCCAGCTCAAAGGTGCAGGGGCATAGCAATCAGCCCCAGCATTTT.

This rearrangement joins TRBV7-6 to TRBJ2-3; D possibly corresponds to TRBD2 (7 bases). Germline CDR1 and CDR2: SGHVS and FNYEAQ. The CDR3 contains 16 residues. Deletions cut 5 bases from V and 0 bases from J, with 15 bases between. CDR3 amino acids: CASSLAGAPSTDTQYF. The CDR3, as DNA: TGTGCCAGCAGCCTGGCGGGGGCCCCTAGCACAGATACGCAGTATTTT.

This sequence joins TRBV5-1 and TRBJ1-2, with 9 bases fitting TRBD1. V shed 1 base, J shed 7 bases, and the junction held 5 bases outside the gene matches. This CDR3 has 14 amino acids. Germline V gene data show CDR1 as SGHRS and CDR2 as YFSETQ. The CDR3 DNA is TGCGCCAGCAGCTTGAACAGGGGGCGGATTGGCTACACCTTC. Residues: CASSLNRGRIGYTF. Using reference TRBV5-1 and TRBJ1-2 for the parts outside the CDR3, the full variable domain is KAGVTQTPRYLIKTRGQQVTLSCSPISGHRSVSWYQQTPGQGLQFLFEYFSETQRNKGNFPGRFSGRQFSNSRSEMNVSTLELGDSALYLCASSLNRGRIGYTFGSGTRLTVV.